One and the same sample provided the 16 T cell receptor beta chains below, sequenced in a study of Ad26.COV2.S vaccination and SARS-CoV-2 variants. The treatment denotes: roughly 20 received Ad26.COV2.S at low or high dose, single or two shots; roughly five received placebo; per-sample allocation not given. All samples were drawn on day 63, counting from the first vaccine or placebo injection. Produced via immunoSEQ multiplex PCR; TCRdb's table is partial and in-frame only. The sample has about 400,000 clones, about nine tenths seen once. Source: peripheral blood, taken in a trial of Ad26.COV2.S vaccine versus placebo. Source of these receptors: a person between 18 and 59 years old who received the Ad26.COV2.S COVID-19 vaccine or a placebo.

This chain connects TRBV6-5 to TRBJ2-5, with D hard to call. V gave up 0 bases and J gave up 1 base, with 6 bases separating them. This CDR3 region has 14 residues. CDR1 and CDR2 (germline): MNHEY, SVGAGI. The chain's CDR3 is CASSYSVSQETQYF. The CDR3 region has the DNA TGTGCCAGCAGTTACTCGGTCAGCCAAGAGACCCAGTACTTC.

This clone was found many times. The CDR3 reads CASREPPGYEQFF. The CDR3, as DNA: TGTGCCAGCAGGGAACCGCCGGGCTATGAGCAGTTCTTC. V and J are TRBV2 and TRBJ2-1; D remains ambiguous. Between the trimmed V and J ends, which lost 6 bases and 8 bases, there was a span of 14 bases. CDR3 size: 13 residues. The germline V gene encodes CDR1 SNHLY and CDR2 FYNNEI.

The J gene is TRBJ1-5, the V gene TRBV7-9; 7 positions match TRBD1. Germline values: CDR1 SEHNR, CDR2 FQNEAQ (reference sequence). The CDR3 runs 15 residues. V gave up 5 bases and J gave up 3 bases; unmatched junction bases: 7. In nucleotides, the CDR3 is TGTGCCAGCAGCCCTTTGGGACAGTACAATCAGCCCCAGCATTTT. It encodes CASSPLGQYNQPQHF.

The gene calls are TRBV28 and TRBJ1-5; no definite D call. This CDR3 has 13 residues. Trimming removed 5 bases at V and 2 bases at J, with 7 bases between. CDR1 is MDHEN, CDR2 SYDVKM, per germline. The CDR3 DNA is TGTGCCAGCAGTGATAGGGGCAATCAGCCCCAGCATTTT. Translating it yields CASSDRGNQPQHF.

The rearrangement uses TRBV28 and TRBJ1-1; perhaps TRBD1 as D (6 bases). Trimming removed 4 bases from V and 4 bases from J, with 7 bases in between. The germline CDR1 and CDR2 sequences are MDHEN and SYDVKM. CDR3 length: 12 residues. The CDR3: CASSSGATEAFF. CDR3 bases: TGTGCCAGCAGTTCAGGGGCCACTGAAGCTTTCTTT.

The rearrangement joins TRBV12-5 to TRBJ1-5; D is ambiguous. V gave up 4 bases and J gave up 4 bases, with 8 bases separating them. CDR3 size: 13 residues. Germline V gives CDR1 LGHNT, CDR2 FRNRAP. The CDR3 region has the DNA TGTGCTAGTGGTTATCACGGTAATCAGCCCCAGCATTTT. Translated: CASGYHGNQPQHF.

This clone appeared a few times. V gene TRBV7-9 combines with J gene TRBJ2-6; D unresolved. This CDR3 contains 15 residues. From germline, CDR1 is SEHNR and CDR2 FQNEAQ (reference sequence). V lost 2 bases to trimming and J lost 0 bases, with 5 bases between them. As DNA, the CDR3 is TGTGCCAGCAGCTTATGGGTCTCTGGGGCCAACGTCCTGACTTTC. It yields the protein CASSLWVSGANVLTF. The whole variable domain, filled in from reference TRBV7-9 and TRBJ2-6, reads DTGVSQNPRHKITKRGQNVTFRCDPISEHNRLYWYRQTLGQGPEFLTYFQNEAQLEKSRLLSDRFSAERPKGSFSTLEIQRTEQGDSAMYLCASSLWVSGANVLTFGAGSRLTVL.

CDR3 in DNA: TGTGCCAGCAGTATGACTAGCGGGAGAGGCGATGAGCAGTTCTTC. Translated, it gives CASSMTSGRGDEQFF. J is TRBJ2-1 and V is TRBV6-4, with 12 bases that match TRBD2. V lost 5 bases to trimming and J lost 8 bases; unmatched junction nucleotides: 7. The CDR3 runs to 15 residues. The V gene's germline CDR1 is MRHNA and CDR2 SNTAGT.

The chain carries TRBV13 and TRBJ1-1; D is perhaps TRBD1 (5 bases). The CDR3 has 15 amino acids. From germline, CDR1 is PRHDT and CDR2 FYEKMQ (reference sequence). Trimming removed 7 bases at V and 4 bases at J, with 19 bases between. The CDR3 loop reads CASTSSPPGSTEAFF. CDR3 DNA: TGTGCCAGCACCTCCTCACCACCAGGGTCCACTGAAGCTTTCTTT. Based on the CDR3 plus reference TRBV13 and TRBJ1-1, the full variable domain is AAGVIQSPRHLIKEKRETATLKCYPIPRHDTVYWYQQGPGQDPQFLISFYEKMQSDKGSIPDRFSAQQFSDYHSELNMSSLELGDSALYFCASTSSPPGSTEAFFGQGTRLTVV.

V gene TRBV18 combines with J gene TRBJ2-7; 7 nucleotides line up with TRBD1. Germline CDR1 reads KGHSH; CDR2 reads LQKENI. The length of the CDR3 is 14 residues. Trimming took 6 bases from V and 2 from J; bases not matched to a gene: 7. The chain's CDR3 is CASSPTGLPYEQYF. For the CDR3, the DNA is TGTGCCAGCTCTCCGACAGGGCTCCCCTACGAGCAGTACTTC.

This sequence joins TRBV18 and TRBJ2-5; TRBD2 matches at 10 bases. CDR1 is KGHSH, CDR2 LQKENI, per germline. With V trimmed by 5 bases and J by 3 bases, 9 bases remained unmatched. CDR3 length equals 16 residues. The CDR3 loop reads CASSSWTSGEEETQYF. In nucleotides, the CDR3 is TGTGCCAGCTCATCGTGGACTAGCGGAGAAGAAGAGACCCAGTACTTC.

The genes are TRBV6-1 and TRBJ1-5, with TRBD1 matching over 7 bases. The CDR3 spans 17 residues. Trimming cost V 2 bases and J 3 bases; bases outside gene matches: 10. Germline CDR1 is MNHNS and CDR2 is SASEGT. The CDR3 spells CASSEQGGVYSNQPQHF. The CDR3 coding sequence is TGTGCCAGCAGTGAACAGGGGGGCGTTTATTCCAATCAGCCCCAGCATTTT.

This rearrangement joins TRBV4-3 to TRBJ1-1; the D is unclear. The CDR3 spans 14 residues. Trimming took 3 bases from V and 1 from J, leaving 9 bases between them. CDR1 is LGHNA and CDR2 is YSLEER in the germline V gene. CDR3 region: CASSQGLSNTEAFF. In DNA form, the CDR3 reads TGCGCCAGCAGCCAGGGTTTGTCGAACACTGAAGCTTTCTTT.

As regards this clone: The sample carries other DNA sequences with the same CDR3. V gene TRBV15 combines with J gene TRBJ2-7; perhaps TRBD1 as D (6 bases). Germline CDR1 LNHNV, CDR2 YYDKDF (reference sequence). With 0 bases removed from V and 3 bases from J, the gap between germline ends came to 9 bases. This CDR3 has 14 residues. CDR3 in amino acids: CATSRDRGNYEQYF. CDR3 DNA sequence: TGTGCCACCAGCAGAGACAGGGGAAACTACGAGCAGTACTTC.

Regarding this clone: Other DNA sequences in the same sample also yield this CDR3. The CDR3 reads CASSYSNSPLHF. DNA for the CDR3: TGTGCCAGCAGCTACAGCAATTCACCCCTCCACTTT. The chain uses TRBV6-5 and TRBJ1-6; D gene unclear. In germline, CDR1 is MNHEY, CDR2 SVGAGI. V lost 6 bases and J lost 7, with 7 bases in between. This CDR3 contains 12 residues.

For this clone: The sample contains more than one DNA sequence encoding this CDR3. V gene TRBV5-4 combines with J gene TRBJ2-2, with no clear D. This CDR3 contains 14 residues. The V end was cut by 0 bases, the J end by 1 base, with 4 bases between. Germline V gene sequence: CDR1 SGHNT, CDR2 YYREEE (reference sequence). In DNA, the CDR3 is TGTGCCAGCAGCTTGGCCGGGAACACCGGGGAGCTGTTTTTT. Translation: CASSLAGNTGELFF.